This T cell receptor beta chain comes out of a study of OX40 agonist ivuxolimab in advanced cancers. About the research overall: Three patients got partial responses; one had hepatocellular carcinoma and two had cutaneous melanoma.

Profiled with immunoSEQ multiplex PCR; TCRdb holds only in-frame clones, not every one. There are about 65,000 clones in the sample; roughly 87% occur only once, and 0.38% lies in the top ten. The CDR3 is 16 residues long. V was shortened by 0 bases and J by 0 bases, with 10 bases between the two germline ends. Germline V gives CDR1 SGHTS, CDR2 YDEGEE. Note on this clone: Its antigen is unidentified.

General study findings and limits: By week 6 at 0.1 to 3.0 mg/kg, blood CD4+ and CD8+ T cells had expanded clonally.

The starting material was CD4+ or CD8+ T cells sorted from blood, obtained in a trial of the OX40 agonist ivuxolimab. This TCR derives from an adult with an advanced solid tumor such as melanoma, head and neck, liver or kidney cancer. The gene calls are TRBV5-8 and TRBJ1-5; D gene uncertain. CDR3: CASSLGGGFSNQPQHF. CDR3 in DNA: TGTGCCAGCAGCTTGGGGGGAGGATTTAGCAATCAGCCCCAGCATTTT.